The next 25 T cell receptor beta chains were all read from a single sample in a study of early T cells in non-severe SARS-CoV-2 infection. TCRdb ran MiXCR on the 5' RACE reads and lists one entry per CDR3 protein. This table has roughly 25,000 distinct CDR3 sequences, about 4.6% appearing once. Sequenced material: whole blood. The receptors shown here come from an adult who was a healthcare worker with PCR-confirmed SARS-CoV-2 infection or an uninfected control (not recorded which).

This clonotype was seen at least ten times. The chain links TRBV29-1 to TRBJ1-1, with 7 bases matching TRBD1. With V trimmed by 7 bases and J by 2 bases, 10 bases remained unmatched. The CDR3 runs to 14 residues. Germline values: CDR1 SQVTM, CDR2 ANQGSEA. CDR3 sequence: CSGMGDRGNTEAFF. CDR3 sequence (DNA): TGCAGCGGTATGGGGGACAGAGGAAACACTGAAGCTTTCTTT.

The table lists this clonotype with many counts. The chain uses TRBV20-1 and TRBJ2-7; possible D gene TRBD1, 7 bases. The CDR3 has 15 amino acids. Trimming removed 5 bases at V and 0 bases at J, with 17 bases between. CDR1 is DFQATT and CDR2 is SNEGSKA in the germline V gene (reference sequence). CDR3 sequence (DNA): TGCAGTGCTCAGGGGGGCAGGGGAGTCTCCTACGAGCAGTACTTC. It is translated as CSAQGGRGVSYEQYF.

This clonotype was seen many times. The chain employs TRBV11-2 and TRBJ2-7; D is possibly TRBD1 (5 bases). The germline gives CDR1 SGHAT, CDR2 FQNNGV. Trimming took off 6 bases at V and 4 bases at J, with 10 bases between the two ends. This CDR3 has 12 residues. The CDR3 sequence is CASRTDSYEQYF. The CDR3 DNA is TGTGCCAGCAGAACCGACAGTTACGAGCAGTACTTC.

This clonotype was found many times. The J gene is TRBJ1-5, the V gene TRBV6-5; D uncertain. Trimming took off 4 bases at V and 0 bases at J, with 10 bases between the two ends. Germline V gene data show CDR1 as MNHEY and CDR2 as SVGAGI. This CDR3 has 15 amino acids. As DNA, the CDR3 is TGTGCCAGCAGTTTGAGGGCGGATAGCAATCAGCCCCAGCATTTT. Its translation is CASSLRADSNQPQHF.

In its sample, this clonotype was seen many times. The rearrangement joins TRBV13 to TRBJ2-7; 11 bases fit TRBD2. Per the germline V gene, CDR1 is PRHDT and CDR2 is FYEKMQ (reference sequence). The ends lost 5 bases at V and 2 bases at J; junction bases unmatched: 5. CDR3 length: 15 amino acids. CDR3 in amino acids: CASSPGLAGTYEQYF. The CDR3 region has the DNA TGTGCCAGCAGCCCCGGACTAGCGGGCACCTACGAGCAGTACTTC.

This clonotype was seen repeatedly, ten times or more. The CDR3 nucleotides read TGTGCCAGCAGCCAAGAGGGGGAGCAGTTCTTC. It is translated as CASSQEGEQFF. The V and J genes are TRBV3-1 and TRBJ2-1; D unresolved. V dropped 0 bases and J dropped 10 bases, with 4 bases sitting between them. The CDR3 contains 11 residues. The germline V gene has CDR1 LGHDT and CDR2 YNNKEL (reference sequence).

This clonotype was found many times. V gene TRBV6-2 or TRBV6-3 combines with J gene TRBJ1-1; D is unresolved. V lost 0 bases and J 5 bases, leaving 7 bases between the germline ends. The CDR3 runs 13 residues. Germline V gene lookup returns CDR1 MNHEY and CDR2 SVGEGT. CDR3 in DNA: TGTGCCAGCAGTTACTCGACGGGAACTGAAGCTTTCTTT. This sequence encodes CASSYSTGTEAFF.

This clonotype was found a few times. The rearrangement joins TRBV2 to TRBJ1-1; 7 nucleotides align to TRBD1. Germline trimming cut 5 bases from V and 4 bases from J; bases unmatched to any gene: 4. Germline lookup yields CDR1 SNHLY and CDR2 FYNNEI. The CDR3 is 13 residues long. The CDR3 region has the DNA TGTGCCAGCAGTAGTCAGGGGGGCACTGAAGCTTTCTTT. It is translated as CASSSQGGTEAFF.

The chain is built from TRBV6-2 or TRBV6-3 and TRBJ2-1, with D possibly TRBD2 on 6 matching bases. Germline CDR1 reads MNHEY; CDR2 reads SVGEGT. The CDR3 length is 16 residues. With 4 bases removed from V and 7 bases from J, the gap between germline ends came to 20 bases. The CDR3: CASSSATRTTENEQFF. For the CDR3, the DNA is TGTGCCAGCAGTTCTGCGACTAGGACGACCGAGAATGAGCAGTTCTTC.

This clonotype has a count of ten or more. The DNA of the CDR3 is TGTGCCAGCAGCTTGAAGGACAGAGACAACTATGGCTACACCTTC. Its translation: CASSLKDRDNYGYTF. The rearrangement uses TRBV5-8 and TRBJ1-2; weak D call: TRBD1 (6 bases). Germline V CDR1 and CDR2: SGHTS, YDEGEE. This CDR3 is 15 amino acids long. V was pared by 1 base and J by 2 bases, with 12 bases between.

This clonotype was seen more than once but under ten times. The V call is TRBV6-2 or TRBV6-3, the J call TRBJ1-1; tentative D call: TRBD1 (6 bases). Germline V gene sequence: CDR1 MNHEY, CDR2 SVGEGT. Deletions cut 4 bases from V and 5 bases from J, with 14 bases between. The CDR3 has 14 residues. CDR3 sequence (DNA): TGTGCCAGCAGTTTGCCCAGGGGAAGAACTGAAGCTTTCTTT. Translation: CASSLPRGRTEAFF.

This clonotype was detected ten times or more. CDR3 residues: CASPWGGGATDTQYF. For the CDR3, the DNA is TGTGCCAGCCCCTGGGGCGGGGGGGCCACAGATACGCAGTATTTT. The V call is TRBV7-3, the J call TRBJ2-3; 9 bases align to TRBD2. With 8 bases clipped from V and 2 bases from J, the junction kept 8 bases outside the gene matches. Germline V lookup: CDR1 SGHTA, CDR2 FQGTGA. The CDR3 spans 15 residues.

The gene calls are TRBV7-3 and TRBJ2-3, with D tentatively TRBD1 (5 bases). This CDR3 contains 12 residues. Trimming took off 4 bases at V and 8 bases at J, with 10 bases between the two ends. Germline V gene lookup returns CDR1 SGHTA and CDR2 FQGTGA. CDR3 residues: CASSSDTSTQYF. The CDR3 DNA sequence: TGTGCCAGCAGCTCGGACACGAGTACGCAGTATTTT.

This clonotype was seen ten or more times. The chain recombines TRBV2 with TRBJ2-1, with 11 positions matching TRBD2. The CDR3 consists of 15 residues. From germline, CDR1 is SNHLY and CDR2 FYNNEI. The V segment lost 6 bases and the J segment 6 bases; nucleotides outside the gene matches: 7. The DNA for the CDR3 is TGTGCCAGCAGCCCAACTAGCGGGAGAGCCAATGAGCAGTTCTTC. It specifies CASSPTSGRANEQFF.

The gene calls are TRBV7-3 and TRBJ2-3, with D perhaps TRBD2 (5 bases). This CDR3 region has 15 residues. Germline V gene sequence: CDR1 SGHTA, CDR2 FQGTGA. The V end lost 2 bases, the J end lost 3 bases, and 12 bases lay between the germline ends. This CDR3 reads CASSLSREWTDTQYF. Written as DNA, the CDR3 is TGTGCCAGCAGCTTATCGAGGGAGTGGACAGATACGCAGTATTTT.

This clonotype has a count of ten or more. J is TRBJ2-1 and V is TRBV20-1, with TRBD2 matching 12 bases. The CDR3 length is 15 residues. The junction had 6 bases not matched to a gene; V was cut back by 0 bases and J by 9 bases. Germline CDR1 and CDR2: DFQATT and SNEGSKA (reference sequence). This CDR3 is CSARDLRLAGVEQFF. The DNA of the CDR3 is TGCAGTGCTAGAGATCTTCGACTAGCGGGGGTTGAGCAGTTCTTC.

In this sample, this clonotype turned up many times. The DNA for the CDR3 is TGTGCCAGCAGCCCTACACACGGACTCCAAGAGACCCAGTACTTC. It encodes CASSPTHGLQETQYF. The chain couples TRBV9 to TRBJ2-5, with D tentatively TRBD2 (5 bases). The length of the CDR3 is 15 residues. V shed 4 bases and J shed 1 base, with 14 bases lying between them. Germline V gene data show CDR1 as SGDLS and CDR2 as YYNGEE.

This chain uses TRBV5-1 with TRBJ2-5; 9 nucleotides align to TRBD1. CDR1 SGHRS and CDR2 YFSETQ come from the germline V gene. J lost 2 bases, V lost 3 bases, and 2 bases had no gene match. The CDR3 contains 14 residues. In DNA form, the CDR3 reads TGCGCCAGCAGCTATGGGACAGGGCAAGAGACCCAGTACTTC. It codes for CASSYGTGQETQYF.

This clonotype showed up many times. The rearrangement links TRBV6-2 or TRBV6-3 to TRBJ2-2; a possible D gene is TRBD1 (6 bases). The CDR3 is made up of 16 amino acids. V gave up 9 bases and J gave up 4 bases, with 21 bases separating them. Germline loops: CDR1 MNHEY, CDR2 SVGEGT. Here the CDR3 reads CASKRFRDTFTGELFF. The CDR3 DNA reads as TGTGCCAGTAAGCGATTCCGGGACACTTTCACCGGGGAGCTGTTTTTT.

This clonotype was found a few times. This chain connects TRBV18 to TRBJ2-1; 10 bases line up with TRBD2. Germline values: CDR1 KGHSH, CDR2 LQKENI. The CDR3 contains 17 residues. Losses at the gene ends were 1 base for V and 6 bases for J; bases not matched to a gene: 9. This chain's CDR3 is CASSPRILSGRTNEQFF. The DNA of the CDR3 is TGTGCCAGCTCACCACGGATTCTTAGCGGGAGGACCAATGAGCAGTTCTTC.

This clonotype was recorded at least ten times. V and J are TRBV20-1 and TRBJ2-7; D gene unclear. CDR1 and CDR2 from the germline V gene are DFQATT and SNEGSKA (reference sequence). The CDR3 is 16 amino acids. Trimming stripped 1 base from V and 0 bases from J, with 16 bases between. CDR3 in amino acids: CSARGRPRRSSYEQYF. The DNA of the CDR3 is TGCAGTGCTAGAGGACGCCCGCGTAGAAGCTCCTACGAGCAGTACTTC.

This clonotype showed up many times. The chain links TRBV6-2 or TRBV6-3 to TRBJ2-1, with D maybe TRBD2 (6 bases). The CDR3 spans 18 residues. CDR1 MNHEY and CDR2 SVGEGT come from the germline V gene. The V end was cut by 0 bases, the J end by 0 bases, with 15 bases between. The CDR3 spells CASSYSMLGGSSYNEQFF. DNA for the CDR3: TGTGCCAGCAGTTACTCGATGTTGGGGGGAAGCTCCTACAATGAGCAGTTCTTC.

This CDR3 is CASSTGTGKNEQYF. The CDR3 bases are TGTGCCAGCAGCACGGGGACAGGGAAAAACGAGCAGTACTTC. The rearrangement uses TRBV9 and TRBJ2-7, with TRBD1 matching over 9 bases. The germline V gene has CDR1 SGDLS and CDR2 YYNGEE. The CDR3 has 14 residues. The ends lost 4 bases at V and 5 bases at J; junction bases unmatched: 7.

This clonotype appeared a few times. The CDR3, as DNA: TGTGCCAGCAGTCGGGACTCCCTCTATGGCTACACCTTC. Protein: CASSRDSLYGYTF. The rearrangement joins TRBV2 to TRBJ1-2; tentatively, D is TRBD1 (5 bases). Trimming shortened V by 5 bases and J by 4 bases, and 11 bases separated the two germline ends. The CDR3 consists of 13 residues. Germline loops: CDR1 SNHLY, CDR2 FYNNEI.

This clonotype came up a few times. This chain links TRBV4-3 with TRBJ2-5; 11 bases fit TRBD1. The germline V gene encodes CDR1 LGHNA and CDR2 YSLEER. Germline trimming cut 3 bases from V and 4 bases from J; bases unmatched to any gene: 4. The CDR3 is made up of 15 amino acids. The CDR3 sequence is CASSQDRGRTETQYF. The CDR3 coding sequence is TGCGCCAGCAGCCAGGACAGGGGGCGGACAGAGACCCAGTACTTC.